The 17 T cell receptor beta chains below were found in one sample sequenced in a study of cytomegalovirus exposure and HLA in healthy donors. Primers included in the PCR were 60 Vbeta and 13 Jbeta primers. Using immunoSEQ multiplex PCR, the repertoire was profiled, and TCRdb retains in-frame clones only, with some absent. The table shows around 150,000 clones, with 65% to 90% occurring only once. Sequenced material: PBMCs. Source of these receptors: a man in his forties or fifties in good health and CMV-seropositive.

CDR3 sequence: CASSLGGEKLFF. The CDR3 nucleotides are TGTGCCAGCAGTTTAGGGGGGGAAAAACTGTTTTTT. The chain recombines TRBV27 with TRBJ1-4, with D maybe TRBD1 (5 bases). Trimming cost V 2 bases and J 8 bases, with 6 bases left between them. CDR1 and CDR2 (germline): MNHEY, SMNVEV (reference sequence). The CDR3 contains 12 residues.

The CDR3 nucleotides are TGCGCCAGCAGCCGGACTAGCGTAGCGGATACGCAGTATTTT. Translating it yields CASSRTSVADTQYF. J is TRBJ2-3 and V is TRBV5-1, with 9 bases that match TRBD2. The CDR3 spans 14 residues. Germline values: CDR1 SGHRS, CDR2 YFSETQ. Trimming cost V 4 bases and J 6 bases; bases outside gene matches: 6.

The count of this clone is one. The V gene is TRBV6-1, the J gene TRBJ2-7; 7 bases map to TRBD2. The CDR3 sequence is 14 residues long. The V gene's germline CDR1 is MNHNS and CDR2 SASEGT. The V gene end was trimmed by 6 bases and the J gene end by 2 bases; junction bases not matched to a gene: 7. CDR3 residues: CASRWSRGAYEQYF. DNA for the CDR3: TGTGCCAGCAGGTGGAGTCGGGGGGCCTACGAGCAGTACTTC.

In this sample, this clone turned up once. This chain uses TRBV5-3 with TRBJ2-2; 10 nucleotides agree with TRBD1. TRBV5-3 falls under the ORF class, with uncertain function. The CDR3 consists of 17 residues. V gave up 4 bases and J gave up 1 base; unmatched junction bases: 7. The CDR3 is CARSPVRDRGNTGELFF. The CDR3 region has the DNA TGTGCCAGAAGCCCAGTCCGGGACAGGGGGAACACCGGGGAGCTGTTTTTT.

V and J are TRBV5-1 and TRBJ2-5, with TRBD2 matching 12 bases. The germline gives CDR1 SGHRS, CDR2 YFSETQ. This CDR3 is 15 amino acids long. J gave up 5 bases and V 5 bases, and 7 bases lay outside the gene matches. As DNA, the CDR3 is TGCGCCAGCAGGGAACTAGCGGGGGGCCTGGAGACCCAGTACTTC. Translation: CASRELAGGLETQYF.

This clone was seen once. V and J are TRBV10-1 and TRBJ2-5; 12 nucleotides match TRBD1. The junction had 5 bases not matched to a gene; V was cut back by 2 bases and J by 4 bases. Germline lookup yields CDR1 WNHNN and CDR2 SYGVQD (reference sequence). This CDR3 is 16 amino acids long. The CDR3: CASSERRDRGLETQYF. In nucleotides, the CDR3 is TGCGCCAGCAGTGAGAGAAGGGACAGGGGGCTAGAGACCCAGTACTTC.

The rearrangement links TRBV19 to TRBJ1-2; 10 positions agree with TRBD1. J lost 4 bases, V lost 0 bases, and 5 bases had no gene match. CDR1 is LNHDA, CDR2 SQIVND, per germline (reference sequence). The CDR3 has 16 residues. DNA for the CDR3: TGTGCCAGTAGTATAGATGGACAGGGGGTTAGCTATGGCTACACCTTC. Translated, it gives CASSIDGQGVSYGYTF.

The chain recombines TRBV7-9 with TRBJ2-5; 7 bases map to TRBD1. The CDR3 is 15 residues long. V gave up 5 bases and J gave up 5 bases; unmatched junction bases: 11. Germline V lookup: CDR1 SEHNR, CDR2 FQNEAQ (reference sequence). The CDR3 protein is CASSLGQSGVETQYF. In nucleotides, the CDR3 is TGTGCCAGCAGCCTGGGACAGTCTGGTGTTGAGACCCAGTACTTC. Based on the CDR3 plus reference TRBV7-9 and TRBJ2-5, the full variable domain is DTGVSQNPRHKITKRGQNVTFRCDPISEHNRLYWYRQTLGQGPEFLTYFQNEAQLEKSRLLSDRFSAERPKGSFSTLEIQRTEQGDSAMYLCASSLGQSGVETQYFGPGTRLLVL.

This clone is a singleton in its sample. The V gene is TRBV5-6, the J gene TRBJ1-2; D call uncertain. The CDR3 covers 12 residues. CDR1 is SGHDT, CDR2 YYEEEE, per germline. V lost 3 bases, J lost 4 bases, and 7 bases lay in between. The CDR3 nucleotides read TGTGCCAGCAGCTGGAGGATCTATGGCTACACCTTC. It specifies CASSWRIYGYTF.

This clone was recorded once. The V call is TRBV5-1, the J call TRBJ1-2, with 7 bases that match TRBD1. The CDR3 covers 15 residues. In germline, CDR1 is SGHRS, CDR2 YFSETQ. Trimming took 4 bases from V and 4 from J; bases not matched to a gene: 10. Here the CDR3 DNA reads TGCGCCAGCAGCCGCACAGGGGATCTACCCTATGGCTACACCTTC. It encodes CASSRTGDLPYGYTF.

The J gene is TRBJ1-2, the V gene TRBV19; D is perhaps TRBD1 (5 bases). The germline V gene encodes CDR1 LNHDA and CDR2 SQIVND (reference sequence). CDR3 size: 16 residues. Deletions cut 5 bases from V and 7 bases from J, with 23 bases between. The DNA for the CDR3 is TGTGCCAGTAGTCCTTCGGTGGGCAGGGTATTAAGTGGCTACACCTTC. Its protein is CASSPSVGRVLSGYTF.

This clone was seen a few times. V usage is TRBV7-9 and J usage is TRBJ1-6; possibly TRBD1 for D (6 bases). Germline assignment: CDR1 SEHNR and CDR2 FQNEAQ (reference sequence). The CDR3 has 16 residues. Trimming stripped 2 bases from V and 10 bases from J, with 18 bases between. The CDR3: CASSLYRGAEESPLHF. The CDR3 coding sequence is TGTGCCAGCAGCTTATATCGGGGGGCTGAGGAGTCACCCCTCCACTTT.

CDR3 in DNA: TGTGCCAGCAGGCGGTCCCGGACTACTGTAGACGAGCAGTACTTC. Its translation is CASRRSRTTVDEQYF. This sequence joins TRBV27 and TRBJ2-7, with D possibly TRBD2 on 6 matching bases. The CDR3 has 15 amino acids. V was pared by 6 bases and J by 5 bases, with 20 bases between. CDR1 MNHEY and CDR2 SMNVEV come from the germline V gene (reference sequence).

The chain has TRBV19 and TRBJ2-1; the match to TRBD2 covers 7 bases. The junction had 5 bases not matched to a gene; V was cut back by 3 bases and J by 6 bases. Germline V gene sequence: CDR1 LNHDA, CDR2 SQIVND (reference sequence). The CDR3 is 14 residues long. The CDR3 loop reads CASSMSGRTNEQFF. The CDR3 DNA is TGTGCCAGTAGTATGTCCGGGAGGACCAATGAGCAGTTCTTC.

This clone came up once. V usage is TRBV10-1 and J usage is TRBJ2-7; unclear D gene. Germline assignment: CDR1 WNHNN and CDR2 SYGVQD (reference sequence). The CDR3 has 16 amino acids. The V and J ends lost 1 base and 2 bases respectively, with 15 bases between them. In DNA form, the CDR3 reads TGCGCCAGCAGTGAGTGGCCCTGTTCAGGAACCTACGAGCAGTACGTC. It specifies CASSEWPCSGTYEQYV.

The chain employs TRBV7-9 and TRBJ2-7, with TRBD1 identical over 9 bases. CDR1 and CDR2 (germline): SEHNR, FQNEAQ (reference sequence). This CDR3 contains 13 residues. Trimming cost V 5 bases and J 6 bases; bases outside gene matches: 5. The CDR3 DNA is TGTGCCAGCAGCCCTCGGACAGGGGTCGAGCAGTACGTC. Its protein product is CASSPRTGVEQYV.

This chain joins TRBV28 and TRBJ1-6, with D possibly TRBD1 on 5 matching bases. Germline V gene data show CDR1 as MDHEN and CDR2 as SYDVKM. This CDR3 comprises 16 residues. Trimming took off 2 bases at V and 0 bases at J, with 8 bases between the two ends. CDR3 in amino acids: CASSLGGTSYNSPLHF. The CDR3, as DNA: TGTGCCAGCAGTTTAGGGGGGACCTCCTATAATTCACCCCTCCACTTT.